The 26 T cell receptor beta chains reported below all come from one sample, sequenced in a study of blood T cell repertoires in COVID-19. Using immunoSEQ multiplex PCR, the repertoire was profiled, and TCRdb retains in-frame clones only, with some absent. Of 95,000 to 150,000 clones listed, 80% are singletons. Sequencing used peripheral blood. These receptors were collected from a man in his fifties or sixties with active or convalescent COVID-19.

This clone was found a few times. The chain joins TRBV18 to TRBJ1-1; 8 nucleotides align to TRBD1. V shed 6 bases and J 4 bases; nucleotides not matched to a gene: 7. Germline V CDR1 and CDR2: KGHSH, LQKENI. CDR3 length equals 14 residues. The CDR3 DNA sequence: TGTGCCAGCTCGACTGACAGGGGAGGCACTGAAGCTTTCTTT. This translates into CASSTDRGGTEAFF.

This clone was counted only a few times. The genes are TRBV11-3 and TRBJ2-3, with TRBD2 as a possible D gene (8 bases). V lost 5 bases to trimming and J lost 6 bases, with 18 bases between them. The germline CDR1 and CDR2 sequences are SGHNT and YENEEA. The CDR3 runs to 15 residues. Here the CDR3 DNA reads TGTGCCAGCAGCGCCCGGGGGGGCAGGGGGGATACGCAGTATTTT. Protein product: CASSARGGRGDTQYF.

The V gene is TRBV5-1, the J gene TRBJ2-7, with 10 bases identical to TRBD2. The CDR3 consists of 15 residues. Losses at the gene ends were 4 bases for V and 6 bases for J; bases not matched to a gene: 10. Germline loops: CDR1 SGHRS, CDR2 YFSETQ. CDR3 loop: CASSPNPSGSREQYF. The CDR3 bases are TGCGCCAGCAGCCCTAACCCTAGCGGGAGTCGCGAGCAGTACTTC.

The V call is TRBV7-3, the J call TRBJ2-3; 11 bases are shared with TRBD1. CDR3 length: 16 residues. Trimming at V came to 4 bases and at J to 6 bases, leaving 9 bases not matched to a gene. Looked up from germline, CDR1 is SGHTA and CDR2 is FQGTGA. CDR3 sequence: CASSSTGTGGTDTQYF. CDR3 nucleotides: TGTGCCAGCAGCTCAACCGGGACAGGGGGGACCGATACGCAGTATTTT. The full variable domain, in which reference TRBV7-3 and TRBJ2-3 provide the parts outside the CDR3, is GAGVSQTPSNKVTEKGKYVELRCDPISGHTALYWYRQSLGQGPEFLIYFQGTGAADDSGLPNDRFFAVRPEGSVSTLKIQRTERGDSAVYLCASSSTGTGGTDTQYFGPGTRLTVL.

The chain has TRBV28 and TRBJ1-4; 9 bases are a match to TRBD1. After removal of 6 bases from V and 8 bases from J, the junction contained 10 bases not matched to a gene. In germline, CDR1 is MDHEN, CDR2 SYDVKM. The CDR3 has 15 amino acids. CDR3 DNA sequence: TGTGCCAGCAGACTCCGGACAGGGGTTGTGGAAAAACTGTTTTTT. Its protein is CASRLRTGVVEKLFF.

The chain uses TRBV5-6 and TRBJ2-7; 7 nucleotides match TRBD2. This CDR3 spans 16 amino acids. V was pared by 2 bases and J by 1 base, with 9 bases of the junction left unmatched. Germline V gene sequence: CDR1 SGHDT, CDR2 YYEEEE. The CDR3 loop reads CASSFLGLADSYEQYF. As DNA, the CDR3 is TGTGCCAGCAGCTTTCTCGGCCTAGCGGATTCCTACGAGCAGTACTTC.

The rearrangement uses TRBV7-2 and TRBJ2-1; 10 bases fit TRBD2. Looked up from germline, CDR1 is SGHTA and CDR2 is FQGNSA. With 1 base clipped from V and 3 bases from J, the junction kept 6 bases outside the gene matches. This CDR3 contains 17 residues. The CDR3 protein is CASSLVAVAGGYNEQFF. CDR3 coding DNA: TGTGCCAGCAGCTTAGTCGCGGTAGCGGGAGGCTACAATGAGCAGTTCTTC.

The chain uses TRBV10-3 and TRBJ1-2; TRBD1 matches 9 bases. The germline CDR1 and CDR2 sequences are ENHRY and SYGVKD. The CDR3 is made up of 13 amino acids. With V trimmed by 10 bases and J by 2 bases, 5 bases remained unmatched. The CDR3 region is CATLQGANYGYTF. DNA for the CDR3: TGTGCCACGTTACAGGGGGCAAACTATGGCTACACCTTC.

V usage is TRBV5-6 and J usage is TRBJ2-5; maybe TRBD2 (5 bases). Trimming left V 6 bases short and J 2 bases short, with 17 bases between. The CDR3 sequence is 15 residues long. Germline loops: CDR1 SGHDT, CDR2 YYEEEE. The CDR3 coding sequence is TGTGCCAGCACCGCGCCGGGGAGACGACAAGAGACCCAGTACTTC. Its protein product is CASTAPGRRQETQYF.

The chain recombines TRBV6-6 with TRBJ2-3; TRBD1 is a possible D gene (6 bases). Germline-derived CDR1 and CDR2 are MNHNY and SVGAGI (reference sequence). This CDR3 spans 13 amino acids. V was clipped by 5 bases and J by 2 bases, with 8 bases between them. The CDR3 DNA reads TGTGCCAGCAGTCAGGGGTTCACAGATACGCAGTATTTT. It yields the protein CASSQGFTDTQYF.

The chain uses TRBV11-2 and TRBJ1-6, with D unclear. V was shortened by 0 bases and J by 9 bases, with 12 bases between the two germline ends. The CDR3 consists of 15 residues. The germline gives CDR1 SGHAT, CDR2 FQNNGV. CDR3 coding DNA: TGTGCCAGCAGCTTAGAAGGAGGGATCGGTTCACCCCTCCACTTT. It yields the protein CASSLEGGIGSPLHF.

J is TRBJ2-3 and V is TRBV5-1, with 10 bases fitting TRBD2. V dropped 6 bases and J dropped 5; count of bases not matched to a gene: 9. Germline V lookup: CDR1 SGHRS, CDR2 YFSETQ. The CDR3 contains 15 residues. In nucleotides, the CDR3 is TGCGCCAGCAAAACGCAGCGGGAGGGGGGAGATACGCAGTATTTT. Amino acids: CASKTQREGGDTQYF.

The CDR3 protein is CASSPSASAYNEQFF. CDR3 bases: TGTGCCAGCAGCCCGTCGGCTAGCGCCTACAATGAGCAGTTCTTC. This chain links TRBV3-1 (or the pseudogene TRBV3-2) with TRBJ2-1, with D possibly TRBD2 on 6 matching bases. The CDR3 spans 15 residues. Trimming pared 4 bases from V and 2 bases from J, leaving 12 bases between. CDR1 LGHDT and CDR2 YNNKEL come from the germline V gene (reference sequence).

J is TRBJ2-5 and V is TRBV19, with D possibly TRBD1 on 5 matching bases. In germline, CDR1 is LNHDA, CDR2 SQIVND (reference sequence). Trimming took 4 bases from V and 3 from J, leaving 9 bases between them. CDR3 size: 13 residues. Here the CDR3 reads CASSTGREETQYF. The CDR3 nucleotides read TGTGCCAGTAGTACTGGCAGGGAAGAGACCCAGTACTTC.

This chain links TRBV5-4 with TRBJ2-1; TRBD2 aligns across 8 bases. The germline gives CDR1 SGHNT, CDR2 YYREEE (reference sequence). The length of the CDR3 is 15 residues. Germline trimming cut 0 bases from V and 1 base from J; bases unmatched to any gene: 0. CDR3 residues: CASSLVAGSYNEQFF. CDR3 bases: TGTGCCAGCAGCTTGGTAGCGGGATCCTACAATGAGCAGTTCTTC.

The CDR3 region is CASSTLGGNTGELFF. The CDR3, as DNA: TGCGCCAGCAGCACCCTCGGCGGGAACACCGGGGAGCTGTTTTTT. The rearrangement joins TRBV5-1 to TRBJ2-2; D is uncertain. Germline loops: CDR1 SGHRS, CDR2 YFSETQ. The CDR3 has 15 residues. The V and J ends lost 4 bases and 1 base respectively, with 11 bases between them.

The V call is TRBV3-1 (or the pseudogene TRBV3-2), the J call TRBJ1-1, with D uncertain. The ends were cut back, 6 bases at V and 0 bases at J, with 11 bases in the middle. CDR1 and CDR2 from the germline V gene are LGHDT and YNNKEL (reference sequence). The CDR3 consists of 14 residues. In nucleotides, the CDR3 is TGTGCCAGCAGTTCCACTTATTTGAACACTGAAGCTTTCTTT. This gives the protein CASSSTYLNTEAFF.

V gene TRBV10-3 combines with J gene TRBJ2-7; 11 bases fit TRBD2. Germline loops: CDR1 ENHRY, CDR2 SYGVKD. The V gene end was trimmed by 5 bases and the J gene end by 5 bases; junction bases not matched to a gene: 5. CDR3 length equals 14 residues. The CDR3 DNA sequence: TGTGCCATCAGTCTAACTAGCGGGAGACACGAGCAGTACTTC. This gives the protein CAISLTSGRHEQYF.

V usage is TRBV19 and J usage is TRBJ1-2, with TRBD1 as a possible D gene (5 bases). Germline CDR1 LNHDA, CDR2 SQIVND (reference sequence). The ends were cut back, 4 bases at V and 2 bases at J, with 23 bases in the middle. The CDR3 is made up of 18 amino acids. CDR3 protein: CASSTPPGGAHYNYGYTF. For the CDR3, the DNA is TGTGCCAGTAGTACCCCCCCGGGGGGAGCCCACTACAACTATGGCTACACCTTC.

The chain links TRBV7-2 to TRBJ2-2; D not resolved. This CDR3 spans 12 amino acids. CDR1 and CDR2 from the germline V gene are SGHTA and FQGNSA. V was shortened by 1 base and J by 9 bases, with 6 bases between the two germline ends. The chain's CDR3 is CASSLGGRELFF. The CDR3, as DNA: TGTGCCAGCAGCTTAGGAGGCCGGGAGCTGTTTTTT.

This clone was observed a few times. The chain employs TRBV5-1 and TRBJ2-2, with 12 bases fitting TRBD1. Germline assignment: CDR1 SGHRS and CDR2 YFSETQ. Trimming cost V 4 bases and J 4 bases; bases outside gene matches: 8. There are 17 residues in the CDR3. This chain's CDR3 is CASSQTGTGGATGELFF. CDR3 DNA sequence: TGCGCCAGCAGCCAAACCGGGACAGGGGGCGCCACCGGGGAGCTGTTTTTT. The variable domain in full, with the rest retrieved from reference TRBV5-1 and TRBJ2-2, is KAGVTQTPRYLIKTRGQQVTLSCSPISGHRSVSWYQQTPGQGLQFLFEYFSETQRNKGNFPGRFSGRQFSNSRSEMNVSTLELGDSALYLCASSQTGTGGATGELFFGEGSRLTVL.

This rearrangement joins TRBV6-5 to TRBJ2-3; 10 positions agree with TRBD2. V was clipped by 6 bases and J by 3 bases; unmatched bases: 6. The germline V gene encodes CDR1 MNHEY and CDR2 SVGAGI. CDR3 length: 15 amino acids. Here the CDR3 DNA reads TGTGCCAGCAGCCATACTAGCGGGATAACAGATACGCAGTATTTT. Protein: CASSHTSGITDTQYF.

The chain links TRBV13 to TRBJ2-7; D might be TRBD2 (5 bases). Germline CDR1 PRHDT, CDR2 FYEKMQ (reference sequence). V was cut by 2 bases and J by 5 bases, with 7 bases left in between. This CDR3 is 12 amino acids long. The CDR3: CASSLTRDEQYF. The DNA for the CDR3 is TGTGCCAGCAGCTTAACGAGGGACGAGCAGTACTTC.

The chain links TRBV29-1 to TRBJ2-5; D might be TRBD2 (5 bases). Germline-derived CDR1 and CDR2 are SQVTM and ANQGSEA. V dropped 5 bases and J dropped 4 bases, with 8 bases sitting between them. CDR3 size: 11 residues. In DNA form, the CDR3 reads TGCAGCGTTATCAGCGGAGAGACCCAGTACTTC. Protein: CSVISGETQYF.

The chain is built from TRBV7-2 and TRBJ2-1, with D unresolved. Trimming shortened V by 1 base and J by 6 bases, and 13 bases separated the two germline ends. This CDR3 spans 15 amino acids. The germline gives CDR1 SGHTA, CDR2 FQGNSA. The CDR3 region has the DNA TGTGCCAGCAGCTTAGGACTCCCCGAGGCCAATGAGCAGTTCTTC. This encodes CASSLGLPEANEQFF.

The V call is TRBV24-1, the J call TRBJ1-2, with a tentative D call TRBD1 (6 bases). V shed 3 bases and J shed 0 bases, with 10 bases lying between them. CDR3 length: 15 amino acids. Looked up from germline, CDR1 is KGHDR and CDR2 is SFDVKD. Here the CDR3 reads CATSDRDKANYGYTF. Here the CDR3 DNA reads TGTGCCACCAGTGATCGGGACAAAGCTAACTATGGCTACACCTTC.